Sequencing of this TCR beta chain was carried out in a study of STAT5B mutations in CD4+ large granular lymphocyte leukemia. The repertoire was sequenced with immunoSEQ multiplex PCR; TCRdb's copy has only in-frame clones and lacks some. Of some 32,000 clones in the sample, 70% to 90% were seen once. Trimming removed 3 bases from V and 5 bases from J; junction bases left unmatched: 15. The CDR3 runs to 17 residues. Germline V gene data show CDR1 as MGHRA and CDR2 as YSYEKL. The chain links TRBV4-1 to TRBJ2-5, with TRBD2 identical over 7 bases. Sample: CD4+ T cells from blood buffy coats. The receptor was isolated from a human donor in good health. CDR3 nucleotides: TGCGCCAGCAGCCACCCCGTAGGCGGGAGTTTAAGGGAGACCCAGTACTTC. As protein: CASSHPVGGSLRETQYF.